This T cell receptor beta chain was recovered during a study of blood T cell repertoires in COVID-19. Turning to the study itself: Material from acute and convalescent COVID-19 was sourced from the United States, Italy and Spain. From T cells, B-cell-depleted T cells, or PBMCs came the material, which was cDNA or gDNA.

This clone was observed once. Seattle-derived patients entered the study during active infection and were followed longitudinally. CDR1 MGHRA and CDR2 YSYEKL come from the germline V gene. CDR3 length equals 16 residues. V was trimmed by 1 base and J by 3 bases, leaving 15 bases between them. As handled by the study authors: Researchers report that nucleated cell counts were estimated from reference gene primer amplification. Assay used: immunoSEQ multiplex PCR; TCRdb lists only in-frame clones, some missing. V and J calls and clone size are those listed in that table; D and trimming were worked out from the DNA. Among hundreds of thousands of clones listed, 88% were seen once.

Sample: peripheral blood. This clonotype originated in a woman under 40 with COVID-19, enrolled during active disease. The rearrangement uses TRBV4-1 and TRBJ1-2, with D unclear. The DNA of the CDR3 is TGCGCCAGCAGCCAAGGGTTTGGCAGGTGGGACTATGGCTACACCTTC. Encoded protein: CASSQGFGRWDYGYTF.